This TCR beta chain was identified during a study of cytomegalovirus exposure and HLA in healthy donors. Study observations and caveats: The study designated around 150 TCR beta chains cytomegalovirus-associated. Being productive about 90% or about 30% of the time was typical of most TCR beta V segments in an earlier analysis.

In regard to this clone: Antigen: not known.

Amplification used 60 Vbeta primers and 13 Jbeta primers. Method: immunoSEQ multiplex PCR; TCRdb's copy keeps in-frame clones and lacks some. The table shows approximately 130,000 clones, with under 85% occurring only once. Germline assignment: CDR1 ENHRY and CDR2 SYGVKD. Trimming cost V 4 bases and J 4 bases, with 11 bases left between them. The length of the CDR3 is 14 residues. The material sequenced was PBMCs. This clonotype was obtained from a boy younger than 18 in good health and CMV-seronegative. V usage is TRBV10-3 and J usage is TRBJ1-3; D remains unclear. CDR3 bases: TGTGCCATCAGTGGTGGAATCGGGGGAAACACCATATATTTT. It specifies CAISGGIGGNTIYF.